One and the same sample provided the 22 T cell receptor beta chains below, sequenced in a study of T cells after yellow fever vaccination. In TCRdb, the 5' RACE reads were re-called with MiXCR into one record per CDR3 protein. The sample holds 95,000 to 150,000 distinct CDR3 sequences, under 8.5% seen once. Material: CD4+ T cells sorted from PBMCs, obtained more than 8 days after the first yellow fever vaccination. These receptors all come from a man between 18 and 29 years old who received the YFV17D yellow fever vaccine.

This clonotype was found many times. The chain uses TRBV2 and TRBJ1-2; D gene ambiguous. The germline gives CDR1 SNHLY, CDR2 FYNNEI. This CDR3 has 12 amino acids. The V and J ends lost 6 bases and 0 bases respectively, with 5 bases between them. The CDR3 reads CASRASNYGYTF. The CDR3 nucleotides are TGTGCCAGCAGGGCCTCTAACTATGGCTACACCTTC.

This clonotype occurred many times. The rearrangement joins TRBV18 to TRBJ1-1, with TRBD1 matching over 7 bases. J lost 5 bases, V lost 6 bases, and 12 bases had no gene match. The CDR3 length is 15 residues. The germline V gene has CDR1 KGHSH and CDR2 LQKENI. The CDR3 bases are TGTGCCAGCTCCCCGGGGCTCAGGGGGATGACTGAAGCTTTCTTT. This encodes CASSPGLRGMTEAFF. The full variable domain, rest sourced from reference TRBV18 and TRBJ1-1, is NAGVMQNPRHLVRRRGQEARLRCSPMKGHSHVYWYRQLPEEGLKFMVYLQKENIIDESGMPKERFSAEFPKEGPSILRIQQVVRGDSAAYFCASSPGLRGMTEAFFGQGTRLTVV.

V and J are TRBV20-1 and TRBJ1-4, with D possibly matching TRBD1 (5 bases). The CDR3 totals 14 residues. CDR1 is DFQATT, CDR2 SNEGSKA, per germline (reference sequence). V gave up 2 bases and J gave up 7 bases, with 14 bases separating them. The CDR3 sequence is CSARKPGGGEKLFF. The CDR3, as DNA: TGCAGTGCTAGAAAACCCGGGGGGGGTGAAAAACTGTTTTTT.

This clonotype has more than one count but fewer than ten. The rearrangement uses TRBV19 and TRBJ2-3; TRBD2 might be the D (7 bases). Looked up from germline, CDR1 is LNHDA and CDR2 is SQIVND (reference sequence). CDR3 length: 15 residues. V was cut by 3 bases and J by 5 bases, with 15 bases left in between. CDR3 loop: CASSISAGGLDTQYF. The CDR3 DNA reads as TGTGCCAGTAGTATCTCGGCCGGGGGGCTAGATACGCAGTATTTT.

In this sample, this clonotype turned up many times. This chain joins TRBV7-2 and TRBJ1-6; D call uncertain. V gave up 2 bases and J gave up 6 bases, with 11 bases separating them. The CDR3 is made up of 15 amino acids. Germline values: CDR1 SGHTA, CDR2 FQGNSA. This CDR3 reads CASSLSPQFNSPLHF. The CDR3 DNA sequence: TGTGCCAGCAGCTTATCCCCCCAATTTAATTCACCCCTCCACTTT.

A remark on this clonotype: A much bigger clone sits one base away, suggesting this may be a read error. V gene TRBV3-1 combines with J gene TRBJ2-2; a possible D gene is TRBD1 (7 bases). CDR1 and CDR2 from the germline V gene are LGHDT and YNNKEL (reference sequence). The CDR3 is made up of 17 amino acids. This chain's CDR3 is CASSGGPRQGTTGELSF. CDR3 coding DNA: TGTGCCAGCAGCGGGGGGCCTAGACAGGGAACCACCGGGGAGCTGTCTTTT.

This clonotype was picked up a small number of times. This chain connects TRBV11-1 to TRBJ2-1; TRBD2 agrees at 13 bases. Germline V gene lookup returns CDR1 SGHAT and CDR2 FQDESV (reference sequence). J gave up 8 bases and V 4 bases, and 14 bases lay outside the gene matches. The length of the CDR3 is 18 residues. The CDR3 region has the DNA TGTGCCAGCAGCTCCAGGACTAGCGGGGGCAGATCAGGGTATGAGCAGTTCTTC. Amino acids: CASSSRTSGGRSGYEQFF.

This clonotype has ten or more counts. The V call is TRBV19, the J call TRBJ2-2; D call uncertain. Germline V lookup: CDR1 LNHDA, CDR2 SQIVND (reference sequence). The CDR3 totals 14 residues. V lost 11 bases and J 1 base, leaving 14 bases between the germline ends. The CDR3 loop reads CAASPSGNTGELFF. The DNA of the CDR3 is TGTGCCGCCAGCCCCAGTGGGAACACCGGGGAGCTGTTTTTT. Using reference TRBV19 and TRBJ2-2 for the parts outside the CDR3, the full variable domain is DGGITQSPKYLFRKEGQNVTLSCEQNLNHDAMYWYRQDPGQGLRLIYYSQIVNDFQKGDIAEGYSVSREKKESFPLTVTSAQKNPTAFYLCAASPSGNTGELFFGEGSRLTVL.

This clonotype came up many times. V and J are TRBV7-2 and TRBJ2-5; possible D gene TRBD1, 6 bases. V lost 0 bases to trimming and J lost 4 bases, with 6 bases between them. Germline values: CDR1 SGHTA, CDR2 FQGNSA. The CDR3 sequence is 13 residues long. The CDR3 loop is CASSLARGETQYF. The CDR3 DNA is TGTGCCAGCAGCTTAGCCAGGGGAGAGACCCAGTACTTC.

This clonotype has a count of ten or more. The V gene is TRBV29-1, the J gene TRBJ1-1; D not resolved. Germline-derived CDR1 and CDR2 are SQVTM and ANQGSEA. The CDR3 runs to 12 residues. Deletions cut 7 bases from V and 5 bases from J, with 14 bases between. DNA of the CDR3: TGCAGCGCCAGTAAAGCGAATACTGAAGCTTTCTTT. It is translated as CSASKANTEAFF.

This clonotype was found many times. The junction departs from the called germline gene at one end, perhaps through a read error. The rearrangement uses TRBV5-1 and TRBJ2-1; D may be TRBD2 (6 bases). This CDR3 comprises 15 residues. CDR1 and CDR2 from the germline V gene are SGHRS and YFSETQ. CDR3 coding DNA: TGCGCCAGCAGCTTGGGCGCGGGAAAATCCCCAGCCCTAAGCTTC. Encoded protein: CASSLGAGKSPALSF.

V is TRBV11-2 and J is TRBJ2-4; maybe TRBD2 (5 bases). The germline V gene has CDR1 SGHAT and CDR2 FQNNGV. There are 17 residues in the CDR3. Between the trimmed V and J ends, which lost 0 bases and 0 bases, there was a span of 12 bases. CDR3 loop: CASSLEGQRSAKNIQYF. In DNA form, the CDR3 reads TGTGCCAGCAGCTTAGAGGGCCAGCGGTCAGCCAAAAACATTCAGTACTTC.

This clonotype was seen ten or more times. This sequence joins TRBV4-2 and TRBJ1-3, with TRBD1 identical over 9 bases. The CDR3 is 14 residues long. V trimming: 4 bases; J trimming: 8 bases; junction bases outside the gene matches: 6. Per the germline V gene, CDR1 is LGHNA and CDR2 is YNFKEQ. The CDR3 DNA follows: TGTGCCAGCAGCCTTTCGGACAGGGGACACACCATATATTTT. Protein product: CASSLSDRGHTIYF.

This clonotype has ten or more counts. The chain recombines TRBV9 with TRBJ2-1; D remains ambiguous. From germline, CDR1 is SGDLS and CDR2 YYNGEE. V dropped 0 bases and J dropped 12 bases, with 16 bases sitting between them. This CDR3 is built from 14 residues. As DNA, the CDR3 is TGTGCCAGCAGCGTAGATAAATCCCATACGGGGCAGTTCTTC. Its translation: CASSVDKSHTGQFF.

V is TRBV11-1 and J is TRBJ2-3; 8 bases agree with TRBD1. Germline assignment: CDR1 SGHAT and CDR2 FQDESV (reference sequence). J gave up 5 bases and V 4 bases, and 14 bases lay outside the gene matches. The CDR3 is 17 amino acids. The CDR3 coding sequence is TGTGCCAGCAGCTACATCCCCTGGCAGGGGGCCAAAGATACGCAGTATTTT. It specifies CASSYIPWQGAKDTQYF.

In its sample, this clonotype was seen a few times. The chain recombines TRBV5-1 with TRBJ2-7; TRBD1 matches 7 bases. CDR3 length: 14 amino acids. V shed 2 bases, J shed 2 bases, and the junction held 4 bases outside the gene matches. Germline assignment: CDR1 SGHRS and CDR2 YFSETQ. The CDR3: CASSLTGDPYEQYF. The CDR3 DNA sequence: TGCGCCAGCAGCTTAACAGGGGATCCCTACGAGCAGTACTTC.

This clonotype was detected many times. V usage is TRBV10-1 and J usage is TRBJ2-2; TRBD1 agrees at 8 bases. V gave up 6 bases and J gave up 0 bases; unmatched junction bases: 9. This CDR3 region has 17 residues. The V gene's germline CDR1 is WNHNN and CDR2 SYGVQD (reference sequence). The DNA for the CDR3 is TGCGCCAGCAGCGGGGACAGGTTTCTCGCGAACACCGGGGAGCTGTTTTTT. Translating gives CASSGDRFLANTGELFF.

This clonotype was detected many times. The chain employs TRBV15 and TRBJ2-3, with 10 positions matching TRBD2. CDR3 size: 19 residues. Germline V gene data show CDR1 as LNHNV and CDR2 as YYDKDF (reference sequence). V trimming: 0 bases; J trimming: 0 bases; junction bases outside the gene matches: 9. The CDR3 DNA sequence: TGTGCCACCAGCAGAGATCAGGAGCGGGGGGGCCGGAGCACAGATACGCAGTATTTT. This translates into CATSRDQERGGRSTDTQYF.

V is TRBV7-9 and J is TRBJ2-6, with 12 nucleotides matching TRBD1. The germline CDR1 and CDR2 sequences are SEHNR and FQNEAQ (reference sequence). V was clipped by 5 bases and J by 2 bases; unmatched bases: 4. The length of the CDR3 is 17 residues. The CDR3 loop reads CASSLGQGAPGANVLTF. In DNA, the CDR3 is TGTGCCAGCAGCCTGGGACAGGGGGCGCCTGGGGCCAACGTCCTGACTTTC. Variable domain in full (rest from reference TRBV7-9 and TRBJ2-6): DTGVSQNPRHKITKRGQNVTFRCDPISEHNRLYWYRQTLGQGPEFLTYFQNEAQLEKSRLLSDRFSAERPKGSFSTLEIQRTEQGDSAMYLCASSLGQGAPGANVLTFGAGSRLTVL.

This clonotype was detected many times. The chain joins TRBV19 to TRBJ1-5; no reliable D call. This CDR3 spans 13 amino acids. CDR1 and CDR2 (germline): LNHDA, SQIVND (reference sequence). Trimming left V 6 bases short and J 0 bases short, with 6 bases between. As DNA, the CDR3 is TGTGCCAGTAGCCCCTATAGCAATCAGCCCCAGCATTTT. Protein: CASSPYSNQPQHF.

This clonotype was counted at least ten times. The chain couples TRBV13 to TRBJ2-7; TRBD1 aligns across 10 bases. Germline assignment: CDR1 PRHDT and CDR2 FYEKMQ (reference sequence). The CDR3 is 13 amino acids. J lost 3 bases, V lost 8 bases, and 4 bases had no gene match. The CDR3 DNA reads TGTGCCAGCGGCCGGGACAGGGGCTACGAGCAGTACTTC. Amino acids: CASGRDRGYEQYF.

This clonotype occurred many times. The chain recombines TRBV7-8 with TRBJ1-1; 12 bases match TRBD1. The CDR3 is 13 amino acids. Trimming cost V 0 bases and J 12 bases; bases outside gene matches: 2. Germline V gene data show CDR1 as SGHVS and CDR2 as FQNEAQ. The CDR3 sequence: CASSLAGQGASFF. CDR3 coding DNA: TGTGCCAGCAGCTTAGCGGGACAGGGGGCGTCTTTCTTT.